This T cell receptor beta chain came from a study of T cells of healthy individuals. MiXCR was run by TCRdb on the 5' RACE reads, yielding one entry per CDR3 protein. The sample yields under 70,000 distinct CDR3 sequences, about 15% seen once. CDR3 size: 16 residues. The V and J ends lost 3 bases and 3 bases respectively, with 12 bases between them. Germline CDR1 ENHRY, CDR2 SYGVKD. V gene TRBV10-3 combines with J gene TRBJ2-6; no clear D. This sequence originates from a human donor in good health. Here the CDR3 reads CAISETNIFGANVLTF. The CDR3, as DNA: TGTGCCATCAGTGAAACAAACATCTTTGGGGCCAACGTCCTGACTTTC.